Each of the 21 T cell receptor beta chains below was sequenced from the same sample in a study of early T cells in non-severe SARS-CoV-2 infection (dated by TCRdb to about 2021). Library preparation used 5' RACE. Sequencing used a NextSeq 500. TCRdb cleaned the public reads at Q25 with fastp, built clones with MiXCR and kept in-frame beta chains. For every CDR3 protein sequence, its rows merge into one entry that carries the most common genes and DNA. The sample profile shows 64,000 or so distinct CDR3 sequences; about 12% of them were found once. The ten largest clones represent 4% to 4.5% of the sample. Sequenced input: whole blood. These receptors were collected from an adult who was a healthcare worker with PCR-confirmed SARS-CoV-2 infection or an uninfected control (not recorded which).

CDR3 in DNA: TGTGCCAGCAGCTTAACCGGGACAGACAACACCGGGGAGCTGTTTTTT. Its protein product is CASSLTGTDNTGELFF. This chain links TRBV7-3 with TRBJ2-2, with TRBD1 identical over 7 bases. CDR1 is SGHTA and CDR2 is FQGTGA in the germline V gene. Unmatched junction bases numbered 3, after V lost 0 bases and J lost 2 bases. This CDR3 comprises 16 residues.

This clonotype appeared many times. This chain uses TRBV7-3 with TRBJ2-7; D remains unclear. The CDR3 has 12 amino acids. The V end was cut by 4 bases, the J end by 0 bases, with 4 bases between. Germline V CDR1 and CDR2: SGHTA, FQGTGA. The CDR3 reads CASSSYSYEQYF. CDR3 sequence (DNA): TGTGCCAGCAGCTCTTACTCCTACGAGCAGTACTTC.

This clonotype was seen many times. This chain connects TRBV11-2 to TRBJ2-1; 11 bases match TRBD2. The CDR3 runs 15 residues. The germline CDR1 and CDR2 sequences are SGHAT and FQNNGV. Trimming cost V 5 bases and J 5 bases; bases outside gene matches: 5. The CDR3 region has the DNA TGTGCCAGCAGCCCAGGGACTAGCGGACACAATGAGCAGTTCTTC. Residues: CASSPGTSGHNEQFF.

The V and J genes are TRBV20-1 and TRBJ1-5; weak D call: TRBD1 (6 bases). The germline gives CDR1 DFQATT, CDR2 SNEGSKA (reference sequence). CDR3 size: 15 residues. Between the trimmed V and J ends, which lost 6 bases and 2 bases, there was a span of 17 bases. The CDR3 nucleotides are TGCAGTGCGGAGACAGGAGTTTTGCGCAATCAGCCCCAGCATTTT. Amino acids: CSAETGVLRNQPQHF.

This clonotype was found many times. This chain connects TRBV5-5 to TRBJ2-3; perhaps TRBD2 as D (6 bases). CDR3 length: 15 residues. V was clipped by 3 bases and J by 6 bases, with 17 bases between them. The germline CDR1 and CDR2 sequences are SGHKS and YYEKEE (reference sequence). CDR3 in DNA: TGTGCCAGCAGCTCGGACCCGGGAGCCGGGGATACGCAGTATTTT. Amino acids: CASSSDPGAGDTQYF.

This clonotype was seen a few times. The V gene is TRBV12-3 or TRBV12-4, the J gene TRBJ1-4; D perhaps matches TRBD1 (5 bases). Trimming left V 5 bases short and J 4 bases short, with 11 bases between. The CDR3 loop spans 14 amino acids. The CDR3 nucleotides read TGTGCCAGCAGTCGACAGAGACTTAATGAAAAACTGTTTTTT. This gives the protein CASSRQRLNEKLFF.

In this sample, this clonotype turned up many times. V and J are TRBV7-2 and TRBJ2-3, with 9 bases matching TRBD2. Germline values: CDR1 SGHTA, CDR2 FQGNSA. CDR3 size: 19 residues. J was trimmed by 2 bases and V by 3 bases; bases with no gene match: 15. CDR3 amino acids: CASSFGGGARVRITDTQYF. As DNA, the CDR3 is TGTGCCAGCAGCTTCGGCGGGGGGGCCAGAGTAAGGATCACAGATACGCAGTATTTT.

The chain combines TRBV7-2 with TRBJ2-3, with a weak D call TRBD2 (6 bases). The V end was cut by 1 base, the J end by 3 bases, with 11 bases between. There are 15 residues in the CDR3. Germline assignment: CDR1 SGHTA and CDR2 FQGNSA. CDR3 nucleotides: TGTGCCAGCAGCTTAGGGGGGGAGAGGACAGATACGCAGTATTTT. Protein: CASSLGGERTDTQYF.

This clonotype was picked up many times. The chain carries TRBV12-3 or TRBV12-4 and TRBJ2-7; a possible D gene is TRBD1 (6 bases). V gave up 2 bases and J gave up 0 bases, with 11 bases separating them. The CDR3 is made up of 15 amino acids. The CDR3 region has the DNA TGTGCCAGCAGTTTAACGCCGGACAGCTCCTACGAGCAGTACTTC. Residues: CASSLTPDSSYEQYF.

This CDR3 is CSVTRAGELFF. The CDR3 coding sequence is TGCAGCGTGACCAGGGCCGGGGAGCTGTTTTTT. The chain carries TRBV29-1 and TRBJ2-2, with D maybe TRBD1 (5 bases). CDR3 length equals 11 residues. The germline V gene has CDR1 SQVTM and CDR2 ANQGSEA. V lost 6 bases and J 6 bases, leaving 8 bases between the germline ends.

The V call is TRBV5-6, the J call TRBJ2-7, with 10 bases fitting TRBD1. Germline CDR1 reads SGHDT; CDR2 reads YYEEEE. The CDR3 spans 14 residues. Trimming cost V 4 bases and J 7 bases; bases outside gene matches: 8. CDR3 amino acids: CASSGGTGDGEQYF. The CDR3 nucleotides are TGTGCCAGCAGCGGGGGGACAGGGGACGGAGAGCAGTACTTC. The full variable domain, its missing parts supplied by reference TRBV5-6 and TRBJ2-7, is DAGVTQSPTHLIKTRGQQVTLRCSPKSGHDTVSWYQQALGQGPQFIFQYYEEEERQRGNFPDRFSGHQFPNYSSELNVNALLLGDSALYLCASSGGTGDGEQYFGPGTRLTVT.

This clonotype occurred many times. The chain carries TRBV6-6 and TRBJ1-5, with 9 bases fitting TRBD1. CDR1 is MNHNY and CDR2 is SVGAGI in the germline V gene (reference sequence). This CDR3 comprises 16 residues. Trimming at V came to 7 bases and at J to 1 base, leaving 8 bases not matched to a gene. CDR3 region: CASTYRDRVSNQPQHF. The CDR3 region has the DNA TGTGCCAGCACCTACCGGGACAGGGTGAGCAATCAGCCCCAGCATTTT.

The V gene is TRBV12-3 or TRBV12-4, the J gene TRBJ2-7; perhaps TRBD2 as D (6 bases). This CDR3 has 17 amino acids. V dropped 6 bases and J dropped 9 bases, with 30 bases sitting between them. The CDR3 bases are TGTGCCAGCAGCCGGGGAGGCCCCTACGAATGGGCCCTAGTGCAGTACTTC. This codes for CASSRGGPYEWALVQYF.

V usage is TRBV7-8 and J usage is TRBJ1-4; 8 bases are a match to TRBD1. The CDR3 has 23 amino acids. The V gene's germline CDR1 is SGHVS and CDR2 FQNEAQ. Germline trimming cut 1 base from V and 2 bases from J; bases unmatched to any gene: 24. The CDR3 DNA reads as TGTGCCAGCAGCTTAGAGGGACCTATGGGCCCTATGGACAGGGAGGAGACTAATGAAAAACTGTTTTTT. It is translated as CASSLEGPMGPMDREETNEKLFF.

This clonotype counts as medium-sized. The chain uses TRBV6-5 and TRBJ2-1; D may be TRBD1 (5 bases). CDR1 and CDR2 (germline): MNHEY, SVGAGI. The V end lost 2 bases, the J end lost 5 bases, and 10 bases lay between the germline ends. There are 14 residues in the CDR3. The DNA for the CDR3 is TGTGCCAGCAGTTACCGTGGACAAAACAATGAGCAGTTCTTC. It is translated as CASSYRGQNNEQFF.

The V call is TRBV10-2, the J call TRBJ1-1, with 9 bases that match TRBD1. The CDR3 contains 13 residues. Per the germline V gene, CDR1 is WSHSY and CDR2 is SAAADI. With 6 bases clipped from V and 8 bases from J, the junction kept 7 bases outside the gene matches. As DNA, the CDR3 is TGCGCCAGCAGGGAAACAGGGGGCCTAGAAGCTTTCTTT. Its translation is CASRETGGLEAFF.

The CDR3: CASSLLLRGDGKLFF. The CDR3 DNA reads as TGTGCCAGCAGTTTACTCCTGAGGGGCGATGGAAAACTGTTTTTT. The chain uses TRBV6-5 and TRBJ1-4; D might be TRBD1 (5 bases). In germline, CDR1 is MNHEY, CDR2 SVGAGI. The CDR3 has 15 amino acids. V was shortened by 4 bases and J by 10 bases, with 19 bases between the two germline ends.

This clonotype showed up many times. CDR3 nucleotide sequence: TGCGCCAGCAGCCAGGGACGGCCACTCGTGGATGGCTACACCTTC. Translating gives CASSQGRPLVDGYTF. The chain joins TRBV5-1 to TRBJ1-2, with D maybe TRBD1 (5 bases). Trimming took off 4 bases at V and 6 bases at J, with 19 bases between the two ends. This CDR3 has 15 residues. The V gene's germline CDR1 is SGHRS and CDR2 YFSETQ.

This clonotype was counted a few times. The chain is built from TRBV25-1 and TRBJ1-1; weak D call: TRBD1 (6 bases). Trimming removed 6 bases at V and 4 bases at J, with 12 bases between. CDR3 length: 13 residues. The germline V gene has CDR1 MGHDK and CDR2 SYGVNS. Here the CDR3 reads CASREGGGTEAFF. The CDR3 DNA is TGTGCCAGCAGGGAAGGGGGGGGCACTGAAGCTTTCTTT.

This chain connects TRBV11-2 to TRBJ2-7; 9 bases are a match to TRBD1. The CDR3 is 14 amino acids. With 3 bases clipped from V and 4 bases from J, the junction kept 4 bases outside the gene matches. The germline gives CDR1 SGHAT, CDR2 FQNNGV. In DNA form, the CDR3 reads TGTGCCAGCAGCTTCAGGACAGGGGCGTACGAGCAGTACTTC. The encoded protein is CASSFRTGAYEQYF.

This clonotype appeared many times. This chain joins TRBV20-1 and TRBJ1-5; D is undetermined. CDR1 is DFQATT, CDR2 SNEGSKA, per germline (reference sequence). This CDR3 comprises 14 residues. V was cut by 5 bases and J by 2 bases, with 13 bases left in between. Written as DNA, the CDR3 is TGCAGTGCTGATGTAGGTGGGGGCAATCAGCCCCAGCATTTT. Its protein product is CSADVGGGNQPQHF.